This T cell receptor (beta chain) comes out of a study of cytomegalovirus exposure and HLA in healthy donors. The primer mix had 60 Vbeta and 13 Jbeta primers. The protocol was immunoSEQ multiplex PCR, while the TCRdb copy is restricted to in-frame clones and leaves out a portion. The table lists over 150,000 clones, approximately 79% of them singletons. Germline V lookup: CDR1 ENHRY, CDR2 SYGVKD. The CDR3 extends over 15 amino acids. V gave up 4 bases and J gave up 1 base; unmatched junction bases: 4. The sample consisted of PBMCs. This clonotype originated in a girl aged 5-17 years in good health and CMV-seropositive. V is TRBV10-3 and J is TRBJ1-5; 7 bases agree with TRBD1. The CDR3 DNA sequence: TGTGCCATCAGTGCCGGGACAGCGAGCAATCAGCCCCAGCATTTT. This gives the protein CAISAGTASNQPQHF.